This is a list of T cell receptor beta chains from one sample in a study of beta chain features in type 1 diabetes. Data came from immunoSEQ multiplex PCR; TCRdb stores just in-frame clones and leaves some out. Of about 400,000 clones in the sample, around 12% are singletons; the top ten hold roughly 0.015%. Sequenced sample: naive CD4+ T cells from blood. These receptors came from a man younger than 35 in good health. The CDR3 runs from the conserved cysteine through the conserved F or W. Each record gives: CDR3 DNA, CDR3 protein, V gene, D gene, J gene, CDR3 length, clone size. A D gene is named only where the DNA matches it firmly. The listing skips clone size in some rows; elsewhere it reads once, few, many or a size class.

TGTGCCAGCAGCAGCGGGACGTTGAACACTGAAGCTTTCTTT,CASSSGTLNTEAFF,TRBV5-4,NA,TRBJ1-1,14,NA
TGTGCCAGCAGTGAACTCGCGCGGGGAAATGAGCAGTTCTTC,CASSELARGNEQFF,TRBV6-1,NA,TRBJ2-1,14,NA
TGTGCCAGCTCACCAGGTACAGGGGGGAATGAGCAGTTCTTC,CASSPGTGGNEQFF,TRBV18,TRBD1,TRBJ2-1,14,NA
TGTGCCAGCAGCACGATCCTTTCGACAGGGCCCACTGAAGCTTTCTTT,CASSTILSTGPTEAFF,TRBV11-2,TRBD1,TRBJ1-1,16,NA
TGTGCCAGCTCACCGCAGGGCAACGAGCAGTACTTC,CASSPQGNEQYF,TRBV18,NA,TRBJ2-7,12,few
TGTGCCAGCAGCTTGTCGGGGGGGCCCACAGATACGCAGTATTTT,CASSLSGGPTDTQYF,TRBV5-4,TRBD2,TRBJ2-3,15,NA
TGTGCCAGCAGCCTCGTAGCGGGAGGTCGGCTTTACGAGCAGTACTTC,CASSLVAGGRLYEQYF,TRBV7-8,TRBD2,TRBJ2-7,16,NA
TGTGCCAGCAGTTTATCGCGTGACTATGGCTACACCTTC,CASSLSRDYGYTF,TRBV27,NA,TRBJ1-2,13,NA
TGTGCCAGCAGCGCTACAGGGGATTGGGACTATGGCTACACCTTC,CASSATGDWDYGYTF,TRBV7-9,TRBD1,TRBJ1-2,15,NA
TGTGCCAGCAGCTTGGCGAAAAGGGGCCTCAGCACAGATACGCAGTATTTT,CASSLAKRGLSTDTQYF,TRBV5-4,NA,TRBJ2-3,17,NA
TGTGCCAGCAGCTCCAGTGCCGGGACAGTGAACACTGAAGCTTTCTTT,CASSSSAGTVNTEAFF,TRBV5-4,TRBD1,TRBJ1-1,16,few
TGTGCCAGCTCCCCAACTACGACAGGGGCATTAGGCTCTGAAGCTTTCTTT,CASSPTTTGALGSEAFF,TRBV18,TRBD1,TRBJ1-1,17,few
TGTGCCAGCAGCTTGGGGCGGTTGGGGCAGTTCTTC,CASSLGRLGQFF,TRBV11-2,NA,TRBJ2-1,12,NA
TGTGCCAGCAAGCGGACGGGGGACTACAATGAGCAGTTCTTC,CASKRTGDYNEQFF,TRBV6-5,NA,TRBJ2-1,14,NA
TGTGCCAGCAGCTTGGGGACAGGGGAACAGTACTTC,CASSLGTGEQYF,TRBV7-9,TRBD1,TRBJ2-7,12,many
TGTGCCAGCACCATGGCAGGGAGGAATTCACCCCTCCACTTT,CASTMAGRNSPLHF,TRBV11-1,NA,TRBJ1-6,14,NA
TGTGCCAGCAGCCCCGGTGAGGGCTTATACTATGGCTACACCTTC,CASSPGEGLYYGYTF,TRBV28,NA,TRBJ1-2,15,few
TGTGCCAGCAGTCCCGGGGACAGAGATGGCTACACCTTC,CASSPGDRDGYTF,TRBV28,TRBD1,TRBJ1-2,13,NA
TGTGCCAGCAGCCACGACAGGATCGGCGATCAGCCCCAGCATTTT,CASSHDRIGDQPQHF,TRBV7-8,NA,TRBJ1-5,15,few
TGTGCCAGCAGTCTCGCTAGGGCCGTGCCCGGACAGGGAATTACCGGAAACACCATATATTTT,CASSLARAVPGQGITGNTIYF,TRBV27,TRBD1,TRBJ1-3,21,few